These T cell receptor beta chains were read from a single sample in a study of patients and donors after allogeneic stem cell transplantation. TCRdb ran MiXCR on the RT-PCR reads and lists one entry per CDR3 protein. The repertoire consists of about a million distinct CDR3 sequences, with roughly 18% occurring once and the leading ten covering 6%. Sequences were obtained from blood, either unsorted or a sorted T cell fraction (not recorded which). Every receptor here comes from a human donor who was either an allogeneic HSCT recipient or a stem cell or donor lymphocyte infusion donor (not recorded which). It is not recorded whose cells these are; they may come from a transplant donor. CDR3s include the opening cysteine and the closing phenylalanine or tryptophan. D genes are given only for firm matches. Clone size is shown for a subset of rows, as once, few, many or a class of expanded clone.

abundance: NA
v_gene: TRBV9
d_gene: TRBD2
j_gene: TRBJ2-1
CDR3aa: CASSVAGGSREQFF

abundance: few
v_gene: TRBV15
d_gene: NA
j_gene: TRBJ2-4
CDR3aa: CATSRAPGSKNIQYF

abundance: NA
v_gene: TRBV12-3/TRBV12-4
d_gene: TRBD2
j_gene: TRBJ2-3
CDR3aa: CASRTQLAGATDTQYF

abundance: few
v_gene: TRBV12-3/TRBV12-4
d_gene: NA
j_gene: TRBJ1-6
CDR3aa: CASTSRSDSPLHF

abundance: few
v_gene: TRBV20-1
d_gene: NA
j_gene: TRBJ1-5
CDR3aa: CSGKGNGNQPQHF

abundance: NA
v_gene: TRBV20-1
d_gene: NA
j_gene: TRBJ1-5
CDR3aa: CSAPDSAYGNQPQHF

abundance: NA
v_gene: TRBV2
d_gene: TRBD2
j_gene: TRBJ2-2
CDR3aa: CASSEIRSRAGGNTGELFF

abundance: few
v_gene: TRBV30
d_gene: NA
j_gene: TRBJ2-1
CDR3aa: CAWSPSETSRKQFF

abundance: NA
v_gene: TRBV6-2/TRBV6-3
d_gene: TRBD2
j_gene: TRBJ2-3
CDR3aa: CASSYPSGAGGSVGDTQYF

abundance: once
v_gene: TRBV4-1
d_gene: NA
j_gene: TRBJ2-7
CDR3aa: CASSQARTASYEQYF

abundance: NA
v_gene: TRBV18
d_gene: NA
j_gene: TRBJ2-7
CDR3aa: CASSPSRRGYEQYF

abundance: few
v_gene: TRBV9
d_gene: TRBD1
j_gene: TRBJ2-3
CDR3aa: CASSVEDRFTDTQYF

abundance: NA
v_gene: TRBV20-1
d_gene: NA
j_gene: TRBJ2-1
CDR3aa: CSARLTVSYNEQFF

abundance: NA
v_gene: TRBV6-5
d_gene: NA
j_gene: TRBJ2-1
CDR3aa: CASSYSSPVYSYNEQFF

abundance: few
v_gene: TRBV20-1
d_gene: NA
j_gene: TRBJ1-1
CDR3aa: CSARDQGLAFF